This T cell receptor (beta chain) was documented in a study of blood T cell repertoires in COVID-19. The wider study: Acute-phase and convalescent COVID-19 samples originated in the United States, Italy and Spain. The cDNA or gDNA used as material had been derived from T cells, B-cell-depleted T cells, or PBMCs.

The CDR3 length is 22 residues. Original handling: Estimation of nucleated cell counts relied on the amplification of reference gene primers. Method: immunoSEQ multiplex PCR; TCRdb's copy keeps in-frame clones and lacks some. D and trimming come from the DNA, and the V and J calls and clone size come from that table. The data show about 160,000 clones, 65% to 90% seen once. J is TRBJ2-1 and V is TRBV21-1; TRBD2 was called by the table and not checked on the DNA. TRBV21-1 is given as a pseudogene. The sequence came from a man aged 65 to 79 with acute or convalescent COVID-19. Material for sequencing was peripheral blood. CDR3 sequence (DNA): TGTGCCAGCAGCAAAAAGGCGACAGGGACTAGCGGGAGGGGCGGGCGGCTCCATGAGCAGTTCTTC. Encoded protein: CASSKKATGTSGRGGRLHEQFF.